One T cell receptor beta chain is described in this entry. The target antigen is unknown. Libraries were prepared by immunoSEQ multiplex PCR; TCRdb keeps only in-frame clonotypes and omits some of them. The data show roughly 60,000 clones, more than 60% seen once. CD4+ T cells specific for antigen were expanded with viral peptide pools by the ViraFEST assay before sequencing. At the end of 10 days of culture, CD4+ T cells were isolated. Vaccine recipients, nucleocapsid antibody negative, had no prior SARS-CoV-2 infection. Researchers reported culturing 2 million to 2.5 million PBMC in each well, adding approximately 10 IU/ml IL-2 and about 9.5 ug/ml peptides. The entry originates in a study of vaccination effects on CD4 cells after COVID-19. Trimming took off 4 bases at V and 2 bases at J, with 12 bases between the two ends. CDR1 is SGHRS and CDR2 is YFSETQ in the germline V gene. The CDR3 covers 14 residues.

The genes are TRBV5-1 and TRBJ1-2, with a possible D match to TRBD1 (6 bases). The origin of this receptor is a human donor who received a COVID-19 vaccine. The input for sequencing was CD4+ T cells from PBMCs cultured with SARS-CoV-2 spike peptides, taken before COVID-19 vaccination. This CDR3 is CASSAGQGNYGYTF. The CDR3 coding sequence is TGCGCCAGCAGCGCCGGGCAGGGGAACTATGGCTACACCTTC. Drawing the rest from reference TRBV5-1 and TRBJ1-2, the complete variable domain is KAGVTQTPRYLIKTRGQQVTLSCSPISGHRSVSWYQQTPGQGLQFLFEYFSETQRNKGNFPGRFSGRQFSNSRSEMNVSTLELGDSALYLCASSAGQGNYGYTFGSGTRLTVV.